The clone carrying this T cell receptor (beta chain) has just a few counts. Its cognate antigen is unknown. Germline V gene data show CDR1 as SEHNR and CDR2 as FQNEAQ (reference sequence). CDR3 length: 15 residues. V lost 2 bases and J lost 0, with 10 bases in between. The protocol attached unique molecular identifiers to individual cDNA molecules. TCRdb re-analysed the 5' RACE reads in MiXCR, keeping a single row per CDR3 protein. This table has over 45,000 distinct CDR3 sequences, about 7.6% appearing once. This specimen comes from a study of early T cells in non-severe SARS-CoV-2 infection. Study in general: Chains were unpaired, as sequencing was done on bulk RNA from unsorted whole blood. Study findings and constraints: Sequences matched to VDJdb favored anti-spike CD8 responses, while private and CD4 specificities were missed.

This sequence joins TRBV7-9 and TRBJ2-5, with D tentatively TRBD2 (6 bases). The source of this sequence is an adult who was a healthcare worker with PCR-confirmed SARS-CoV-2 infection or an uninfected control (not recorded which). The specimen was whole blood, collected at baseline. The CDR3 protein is CASSLRAGYQETQYF. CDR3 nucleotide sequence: TGTGCCAGCAGCTTAAGGGCGGGATACCAAGAGACCCAGTACTTC.